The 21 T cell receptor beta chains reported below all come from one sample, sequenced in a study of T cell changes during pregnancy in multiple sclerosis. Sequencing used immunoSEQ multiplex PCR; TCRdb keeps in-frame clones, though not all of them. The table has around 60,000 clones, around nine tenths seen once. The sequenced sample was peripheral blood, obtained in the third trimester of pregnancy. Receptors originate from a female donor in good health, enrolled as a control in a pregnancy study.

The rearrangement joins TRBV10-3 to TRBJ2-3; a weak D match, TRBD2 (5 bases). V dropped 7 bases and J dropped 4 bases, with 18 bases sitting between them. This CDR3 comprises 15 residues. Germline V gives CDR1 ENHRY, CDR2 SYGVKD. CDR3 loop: CAINDPADSADTQYF. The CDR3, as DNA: TGTGCCATCAACGACCCCGCGGACTCGGCAGATACGCAGTATTTT.

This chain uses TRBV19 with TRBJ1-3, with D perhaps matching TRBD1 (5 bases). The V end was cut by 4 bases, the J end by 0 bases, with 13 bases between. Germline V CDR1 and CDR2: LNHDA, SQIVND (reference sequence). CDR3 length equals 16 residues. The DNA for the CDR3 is TGTGCCAGTAGTAGAGGGACGGGAGACTCTGGAAACACCATATATTTT. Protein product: CASSRGTGDSGNTIYF.

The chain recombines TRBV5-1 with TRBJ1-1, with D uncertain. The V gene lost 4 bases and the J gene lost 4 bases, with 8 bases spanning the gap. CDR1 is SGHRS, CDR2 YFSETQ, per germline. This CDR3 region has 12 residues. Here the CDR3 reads CASSKGLTEAFF. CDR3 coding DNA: TGCGCCAGCAGCAAAGGACTCACTGAAGCTTTCTTT. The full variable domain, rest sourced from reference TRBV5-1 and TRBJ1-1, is KAGVTQTPRYLIKTRGQQVTLSCSPISGHRSVSWYQQTPGQGLQFLFEYFSETQRNKGNFPGRFSGRQFSNSRSEMNVSTLELGDSALYLCASSKGLTEAFFGQGTRLTVV.

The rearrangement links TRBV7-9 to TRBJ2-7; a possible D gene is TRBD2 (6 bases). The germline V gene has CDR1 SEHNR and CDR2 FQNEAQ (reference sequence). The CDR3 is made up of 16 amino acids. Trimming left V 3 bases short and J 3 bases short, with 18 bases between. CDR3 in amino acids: CASSFIPGERNYEQYF. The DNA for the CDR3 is TGTGCCAGCAGCTTTATTCCGGGAGAGAGGAACTACGAGCAGTACTTC. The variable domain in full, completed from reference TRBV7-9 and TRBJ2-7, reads DTGVSQNPRHKITKRGQNVTFRCDPISEHNRLYWYRQTLGQGPEFLTYFQNEAQLEKSRLLSDRFSAERPKGSFSTLEIQRTEQGDSAMYLCASSFIPGERNYEQYFGPGTRLTVT.

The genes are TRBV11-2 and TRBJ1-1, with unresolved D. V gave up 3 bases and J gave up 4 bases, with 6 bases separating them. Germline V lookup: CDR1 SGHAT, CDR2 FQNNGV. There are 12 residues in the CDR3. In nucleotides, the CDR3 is TGTGCCAGCAGCTTTGAGGGCACTGAAGCTTTCTTT. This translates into CASSFEGTEAFF.

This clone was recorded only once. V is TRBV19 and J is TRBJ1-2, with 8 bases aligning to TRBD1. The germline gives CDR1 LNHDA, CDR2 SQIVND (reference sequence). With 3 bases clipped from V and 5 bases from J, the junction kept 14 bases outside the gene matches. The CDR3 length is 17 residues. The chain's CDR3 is CASSIPTPTGGVYGYTF. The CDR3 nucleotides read TGTGCCAGTAGTATCCCCACCCCCACAGGGGGAGTGTATGGCTACACCTTC.

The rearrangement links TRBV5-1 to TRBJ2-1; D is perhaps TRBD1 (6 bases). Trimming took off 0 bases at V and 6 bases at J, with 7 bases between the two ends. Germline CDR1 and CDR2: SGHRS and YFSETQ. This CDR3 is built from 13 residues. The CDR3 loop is CASSLDRVNEQFF. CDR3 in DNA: TGCGCCAGCAGCTTGGACAGGGTCAATGAGCAGTTCTTC.

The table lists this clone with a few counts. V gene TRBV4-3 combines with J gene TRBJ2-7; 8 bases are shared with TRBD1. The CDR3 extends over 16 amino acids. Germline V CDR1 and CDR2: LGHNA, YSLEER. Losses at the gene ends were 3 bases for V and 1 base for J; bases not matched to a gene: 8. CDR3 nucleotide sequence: TGCGCCAGCAGCCATTCCGGGACAGGCGAATCCTACGAGCAGTACTTC. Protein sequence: CASSHSGTGESYEQYF.

The CDR3 nucleotides read TGTGCCAGCAGCCCCCGAGGGGAGGTTCGGCATAATGAGCAGTTCTTC. Protein: CASSPRGEVRHNEQFF. This chain links TRBV9 with TRBJ2-1, with D possibly TRBD2 on 6 matching bases. V was shortened by 4 bases and J by 7 bases, with 21 bases between the two germline ends. The CDR3 spans 16 residues. From germline, CDR1 is SGDLS and CDR2 YYNGEE.

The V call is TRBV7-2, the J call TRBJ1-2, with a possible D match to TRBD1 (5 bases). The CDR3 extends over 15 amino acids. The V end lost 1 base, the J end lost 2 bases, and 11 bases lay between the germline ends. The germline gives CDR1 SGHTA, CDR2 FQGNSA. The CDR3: CASSLVVGGNYGYTF. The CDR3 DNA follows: TGTGCCAGCAGCTTAGTAGTGGGGGGGAACTATGGCTACACCTTC.

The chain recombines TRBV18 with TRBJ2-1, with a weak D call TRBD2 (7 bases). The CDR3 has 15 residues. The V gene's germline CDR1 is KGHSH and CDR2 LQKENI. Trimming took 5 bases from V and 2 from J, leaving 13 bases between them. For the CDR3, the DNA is TGTGCCAGCTCAGGCGGGGGCGGCACCTACAATGAGCAGTTCTTC. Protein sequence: CASSGGGGTYNEQFF.

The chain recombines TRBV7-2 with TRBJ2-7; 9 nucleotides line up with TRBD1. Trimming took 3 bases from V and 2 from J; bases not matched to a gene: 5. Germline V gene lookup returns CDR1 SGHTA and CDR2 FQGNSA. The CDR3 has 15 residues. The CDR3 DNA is TGTGCCAGCAGCTTCGGACAGGGGCCGGCCTACGAGCAGTACTTC. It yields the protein CASSFGQGPAYEQYF.

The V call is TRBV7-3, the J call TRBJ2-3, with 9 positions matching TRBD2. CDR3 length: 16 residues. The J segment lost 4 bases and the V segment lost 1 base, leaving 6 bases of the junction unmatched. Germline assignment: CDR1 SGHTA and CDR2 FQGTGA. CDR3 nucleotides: TGTGCCAGCAGCTTAAAGACGGCGGGGGGGCCAGATACGCAGTATTTT. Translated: CASSLKTAGGPDTQYF.

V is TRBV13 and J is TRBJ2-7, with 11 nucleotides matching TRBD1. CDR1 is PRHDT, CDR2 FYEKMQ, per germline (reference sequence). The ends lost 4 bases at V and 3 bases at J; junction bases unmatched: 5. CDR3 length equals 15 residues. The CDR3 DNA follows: TGTGCCAGCAGCTCTAGGACAGGGGGCTACTACGAGCAGTACTTC. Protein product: CASSSRTGGYYEQYF.

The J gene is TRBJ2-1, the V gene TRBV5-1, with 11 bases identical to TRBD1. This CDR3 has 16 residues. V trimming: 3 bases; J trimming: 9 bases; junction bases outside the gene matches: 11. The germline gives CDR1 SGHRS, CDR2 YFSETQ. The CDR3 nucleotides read TGCGCCAGCAGCTATTCCGGGACAGGGGGTCAGGGTGAGCAGTTCTTC. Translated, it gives CASSYSGTGGQGEQFF.

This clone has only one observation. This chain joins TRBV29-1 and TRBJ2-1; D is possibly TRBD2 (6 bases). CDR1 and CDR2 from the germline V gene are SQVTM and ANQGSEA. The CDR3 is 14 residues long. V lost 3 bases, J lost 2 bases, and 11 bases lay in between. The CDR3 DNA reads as TGCAGCGTTGACGGGAGTATCCCCTACAATGAGCAGTTCTTC. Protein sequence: CSVDGSIPYNEQFF.

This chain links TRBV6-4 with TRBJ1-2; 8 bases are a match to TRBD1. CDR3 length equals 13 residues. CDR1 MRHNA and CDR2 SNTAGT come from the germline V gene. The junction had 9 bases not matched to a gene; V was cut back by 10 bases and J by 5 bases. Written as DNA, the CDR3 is TGTGCCACCCAGGGGGCACCGGGTTATGGCTACACCTTC. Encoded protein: CATQGAPGYGYTF.

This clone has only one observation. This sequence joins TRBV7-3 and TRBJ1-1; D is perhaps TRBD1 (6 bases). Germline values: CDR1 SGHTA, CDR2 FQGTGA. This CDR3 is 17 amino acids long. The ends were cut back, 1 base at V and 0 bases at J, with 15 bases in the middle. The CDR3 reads CASSLMKTGRLNTEAFF. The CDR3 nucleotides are TGTGCCAGCAGCTTAATGAAGACAGGACGACTGAACACTGAAGCTTTCTTT.

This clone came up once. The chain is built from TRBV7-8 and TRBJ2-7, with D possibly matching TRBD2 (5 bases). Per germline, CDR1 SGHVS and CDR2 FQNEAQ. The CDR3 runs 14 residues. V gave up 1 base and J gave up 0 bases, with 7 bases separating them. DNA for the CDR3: TGTGCCAGCAGCTTAGATGCGGGCTCCTACGAGCAGTACTTC. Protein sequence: CASSLDAGSYEQYF.

The CDR3 DNA reads as TGCGCCAGCAGCTTGGCAGGGCTTTCACCCCTCCACTTT. Translation gives CASSLAGLSPLHF. V usage is TRBV5-1 and J usage is TRBJ1-6, with D tentatively TRBD1 (5 bases). The germline CDR1 and CDR2 sequences are SGHRS and YFSETQ. Trimming took off 0 bases at V and 9 bases at J, with 7 bases between the two ends. The CDR3 is made up of 13 amino acids.

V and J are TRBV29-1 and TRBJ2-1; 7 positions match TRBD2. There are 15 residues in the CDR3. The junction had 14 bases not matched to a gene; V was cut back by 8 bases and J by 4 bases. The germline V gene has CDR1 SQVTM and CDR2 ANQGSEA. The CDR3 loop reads CSPEGGRAEYNEQFF. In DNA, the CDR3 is TGCAGCCCCGAAGGAGGGAGGGCCGAATACAATGAGCAGTTCTTC.